A selection of T cell receptor beta chains follows, all from one sample in a study of PD-L1 blockade in urothelial cancer. Method: immunoSEQ multiplex PCR; TCRdb's copy keeps in-frame clones and lacks some. The data contain about 84,000 clones, about 81% of them singletons. The sample consisted of PBMCs, taken around atezolizumab (anti-PD-L1) treatment. These receptors were taken from an older man with urothelial cancer. The CDR3 runs from the conserved cysteine through the conserved F or W. D genes are given only for firm matches. The size entry is marked missing in some rows and otherwise reads once, few, many or a size class.

J gene,D gene,V gene,clone size,CDR3 DNA,CDR3 protein
TRBJ1-5,.,TRBV19,.,TGTGCCAGTAGTATTTTAGGGGGAAGCAATCAGCCCCAGCATTTT,CASSILGGSNQPQHF
TRBJ2-7,TRBD2,TRBV10-3,once,TGTGCCACCAGCGGGGTAAGCTCCTACGAGCAGTACTTC,CATSGVSSYEQYF
TRBJ1-2,TRBD1,TRBV11-3,.,TGTGCCAGCCGACCGGGACAGTCTACCGGATCAGACTATGGCTACACCTTC,CASRPGQSTGSDYGYTF
TRBJ2-1,.,TRBV13,.,TGTGCCAGCAGCTTAGGTTTGGGGGCAAGGGAGCAGTTCTTC,CASSLGLGAREQFF
TRBJ2-2,TRBD2,TRBV4-3,.,TGCGCCAGCAGCCAAGATGGGGGACTAGCGACCGGGGAGCTGTTTTTT,CASSQDGGLATGELFF
TRBJ2-1,.,TRBV6-6,.,TGTGCCAGCAGTCCCGACAGACTCAATGAGCAGTTCTTC,CASSPDRLNEQFF
TRBJ2-2,.,TRBV19,.,TGTGCCAGTAGTATGAGTCGTTGTACTTTCGGGGAGCTGTTTTTT,CASSMSRCTFGELFF
TRBJ1-1,TRBD1,TRBV7-2,.,TGTGCCAGCAGCCTAAGGACAGGAGGGACTGAAGCTTTCTTT,CASSLRTGGTEAFF
TRBJ2-7,TRBD1,TRBV5-4,few,TGTGCCAGCAGCTTGTTTTCACAGGGGGCCTACGAGCAGTACTTC,CASSLFSQGAYEQYF
TRBJ2-1,TRBD2,TRBV7-9,.,TGTGCCAGCAGCCCCCCGGGACTAGCGGGAGTGGGGCCCTACAATGAGCAGTTCTTC,CASSPPGLAGVGPYNEQFF
TRBJ2-2,TRBD2,TRBV7-6,.,TGTGCCAGCAGCTTCGGGACTAGCGGGGGCACCGGGGAGCTGTTTTTT,CASSFGTSGGTGELFF
TRBJ2-3,.,TRBV21-1,.,TGTGCCAGCAGCGAGATGTCTAGTGGACTAGCCACAGATACGCAGTATTTT,CASSEMSSGLATDTQYF
TRBJ2-1,TRBD2,TRBV7-9,.,TGTGCCAGCAGCCGCATTCTATCGGGACTAGCGGGGGACAATGAGCAGTTCTTC,CASSRILSGLAGDNEQFF
TRBJ2-7,TRBD2,TRBV5-8,.,TGTGCCTTCCACACCCCCGGGACGGGGGGTCGGGAGCAGTACTTC,CAFHTPGTGGREQYF
TRBJ1-1,TRBD1,TRBV7-6,.,TGTGCCAGCAGCTTATCACAGGGGGTCGGCACTGAAGCTTTCTTT,CASSLSQGVGTEAFF
TRBJ1-1,TRBD1,TRBV5-1,.,TGCGCCAGCAGCTTGGCACAGGGGTACGGCTCTGAAGCTTTCTTT,CASSLAQGYGSEAFF
TRBJ2-7,.,TRBV6-6,.,TGTGCCAGCAGTCGTACGGGGGACGACGCCTACGAGCAGTACTTC,CASSRTGDDAYEQYF
TRBJ1-1,.,TRBV5-6,.,TGTGCCAGCAGGCGTCGAAGGGGGAACACTGAAGCTTTCTTT,CASRRRRGNTEAFF
TRBJ1-2,.,TRBV18,once,TGTGCCAGCTCACCACCGGGCCAGGGACATTATGGCTACACCTTC,CASSPPGQGHYGYTF
TRBJ1-2,.,TRBV5-1,once,TGCGCCAGCAGCTTGGGCCCTCTCCGCGACAGTAATTATGGCTACACCTTC,CASSLGPLRDSNYGYTF
TRBJ1-4,TRBD1,TRBV2,once,TGTGCCAGCAGCATCGGGACAGGGTCAACCAAACTGTTTTTT,CASSIGTGSTKLFF
TRBJ2-3,TRBD2,TRBV9,.,TGTGCCAGCAGCCCATTAGCGGGGGCTAGCACAGATACGCAGTATTTT,CASSPLAGASTDTQYF
TRBJ2-3,TRBD2,TRBV5-1,.,TGCGCCAGCAGCTCACTAGCGGGAGGGCGCACAGATACGCAGTATTTT,CASSSLAGGRTDTQYF
TRBJ2-7,.,TRBV9,.,TGTGCCAGCAGCTCCCGGGGAGGAAACGAGCAGTACTTC,CASSSRGGNEQYF
TRBJ1-2,.,TRBV9,once,TGTGCCAGCAGCGTGGGGGGGATTGCGCGCGGCGGCTACACCTTC,CASSVGGIARGGYTF
TRBJ2-7,.,TRBV29-1,.,TGCAGCGTTGATGGCGGGCCCGGCTACGAGCAGTACTTC,CSVDGGPGYEQYF
TRBJ1-5,.,TRBV30,once,TGTGCCTGGGGGCCCGGAAGATTATATAGCAATCAGCCCCAGCATTTT,CAWGPGRLYSNQPQHF
TRBJ2-5,.,TRBV11-2,.,TGTGCCAGCAGCCCCGGCGGAGGACAGAGAGAATCCCAGTACTTC,CASSPGGGQRESQYF
TRBJ2-4,TRBD2,TRBV29-1,.,TGCAGCGTTGCTGGGGGGGAGTGGGTTGACATTCAGTACTTC,CSVAGGEWVDIQYF
TRBJ2-7,TRBD1,TRBV10-3,.,TGTGCCATCAGCCGCGGACAGGGGAGCTCCTACGAGCAGTACTTC,CAISRGQGSSYEQYF
TRBJ2-5,.,TRBV5-4,once,TGTGCCAGCAGCCCCGACGGAGGCCAAGAGACCCAGTACTTC,CASSPDGGQETQYF
TRBJ1-4,.,TRBV6-6,.,TGTGCCAGCAGTTCAGGGGAAGCAACTAATGAAAAACTGTTTTTT,CASSSGEATNEKLFF
TRBJ2-5,.,TRBV13,.,TGTGCCAGCAGCTTAGTGCATTCCGGGAACCCCCAAGAGACCCAGTACTTC,CASSLVHSGNPQETQYF
TRBJ1-2,.,TRBV11-3,.,TGTGCCAGCAGCTTAGGGACAGCCCAATGGGGCTACACCTTC,CASSLGTAQWGYTF
TRBJ2-5,TRBD2,TRBV9,.,TGTGCCAGCAGCGTTCGGACTAGCGGAGGAAGAGAGACCCAGTACTTC,CASSVRTSGGRETQYF
TRBJ1-1,TRBD1,TRBV10-3,.,TGTGCCATCAGGGAAAAGACAGGGTACACTGAAGCTTTCTTT,CAIREKTGYTEAFF
TRBJ2-1,.,TRBV7-8,.,TGTGCCAGCAGCACCCGAGCCTACAATGAGCAGTTCTTC,CASSTRAYNEQFF
TRBJ2-7,TRBD1,TRBV7-9,once,TGTGCCAGCAGCTTCGCCGGGACAGGGGGCGAAGAGCAGTACTTC,CASSFAGTGGEEQYF
TRBJ2-3,.,TRBV5-1,.,TGCGCCAGCAGCTTAGGGGCAGTTAACACAGATACGCAGTATTTT,CASSLGAVNTDTQYF
TRBJ2-5,.,TRBV28,.,TGTGCCAGCAGGGTGGGCACAGAGACCCAGTACTTC,CASRVGTETQYF
TRBJ2-5,.,TRBV19,.,TGTGCCAGTAGCCGAGAACGGGAGACCCAGTACTTC,CASSRERETQYF
TRBJ2-5,.,TRBV5-1,.,TGCGCCAGCAGCTTCTTCGGGAGACTCCAAGAGACCCAGTACTTC,CASSFFGRLQETQYF
TRBJ2-2,TRBD2,TRBV7-6,few,TGTGCCAGCAGCGCGGGACTAGCGGGAGGGAACACCGGGGAGCTGTTTTTT,CASSAGLAGGNTGELFF
TRBJ2-2,.,TRBV27,.,TGTGCCAGCAGTTTCTACACCGGGGAGCTGTTTTTT,CASSFYTGELFF
TRBJ1-2,TRBD1,TRBV4-2,few,TGTGCCAGCAGCCAAGATCGGACAGGGGATGGCTACACCTTC,CASSQDRTGDGYTF
TRBJ1-1,.,TRBV16,few,TGTGCCAGCAGCCAATCGGCAGGGAACACTGAAGCTTTCTTT,CASSQSAGNTEAFF
TRBJ2-2,.,TRBV19,.,TGTGCCAGTAGTATAGTATCAGGGACCGGGGAGCTGTTTTTT,CASSIVSGTGELFF
TRBJ2-3,TRBD1,TRBV7-8,.,TGTGCCAGCAGCTTAGGGCGGCAGGGGGCCGCAGATACGCAGTATTTT,CASSLGRQGAADTQYF